This is a list of T cell receptor beta chains from one sample in a study of blood T cells in healthy people across ages. TCRdb fed the 5' RACE reads into MiXCR, producing one record per CDR3 protein. The profile covers around 800,000 distinct CDR3 sequences, with roughly 46% appearing a single time and roughly 20% taken by the ten largest. Sequencing input: blood. The receptors derive from an elderly man in good health. Each CDR3 is given with its conserved first and last residue. A D gene is named only where the DNA matches it firmly. Clone size is shown for a subset of rows, as once, few, many or a class of expanded clone.

TGCAGCGACACACCGCCCCGAGAGACCCAGTACTTC,CSDTPPRETQYF,TRBV29-1,-,-,TRBJ2-5
TGCAGTGCTAGAGATTACATAACAGATACGCCGTATTTT,CSARDYITDTPYF,TRBV20-1,-,-,TRBJ2-3
TGTGCCAGCAGCCAGCGACTGGGCTACGATGAGCAGTTCTTC,CASSQRLGYDEQFF,TRBV14,few,-,TRBJ2-1
TGTGCCATCAGTGGGACCGGACTGAACAACAATGAGCAGTTCTTC,CAISGTGLNNNEQFF,TRBV10-3,-,-,TRBJ2-1
TGTGCCAGCAGCGTACTTAGCGGTGGTGGGTCAGATACGCAGTATTTT,CASSVLSGGGSDTQYF,TRBV7-2,-,-,TRBJ2-3
TGTGCCACCAGCCCACCCTACCGGGACCAAGGGCATTCTTATGAGCAGTTCTTC,CATSPPYRDQGHSYEQFF,TRBV15,-,-,TRBJ2-1
TGTGCCAGCAGTTTATCTAGTTGGCAGGGGGACGAAAAACTGTTTTTT,CASSLSSWQGDEKLFF,TRBV28,-,TRBD1,TRBJ1-4
TGTGCCAGCAGCCTCCGTCAAAGTCGCTCCTACAATGAGCAGTTCTTC,CASSLRQSRSYNEQFF,TRBV9,few,-,TRBJ2-1
TGTGCCAGCAGCTTAGTGACAGGGTACGAGACCCAGTACTTC,CASSLVTGYETQYF,TRBV7-9,few,TRBD1,TRBJ2-5
TGTGCCAGCATTCGAGGGAGGGATACGCAGTATTTT,CASIRGRDTQYF,TRBV6-1,-,-,TRBJ2-3
TGTGCCAGCAGCCAAGATCCCGGGCCCTACGAGCAGTACTTC,CASSQDPGPYEQYF,TRBV3-1,-,-,TRBJ2-7